These T cell receptor beta chains were read from a single sample in a study of cytomegalovirus exposure and HLA in healthy donors. Some clones are missing from TCRdb's copy, which holds only in-frame ones; the method was immunoSEQ multiplex PCR. The data contain around 280,000 clones, about 90% of them seen just once; the ten biggest clones take up about 2%. Input material: PBMCs. These receptors were obtained from a young woman in good health and CMV-seronegative. CDR3s include the opening cysteine and the closing phenylalanine or tryptophan. The D gene is left open where the match is weak. Clone sizes are given selectively: once, few, many, or a class where the clone is expanded.

j_gene,d_gene,abundance,v_gene,CDR3aa,CDR3nt
TRBJ1-1,.,.,TRBV18,CASSWGGSDTEAFF,TGTGCCAGCTCATGGGGGGGCAGCGACACTGAAGCTTTCTTT
TRBJ2-1,TRBD1,.,TRBV29-1,CSVGVGTASEQFF,TGCAGCGTTGGCGTAGGGACAGCCTCTGAGCAGTTCTTC
TRBJ2-3,TRBD2,.,TRBV28,CASIRAGEPRYF,TGTGCCAGCATCCGGGCGGGGGAGCCCCGGTATTTT
TRBJ2-1,.,.,TRBV7-3,CASSRGSRYNEQFF,TGTGCCAGCAGCCGGGGGAGCAGATACAATGAGCAGTTCTTC
TRBJ2-1,TRBD2,once,TRBV5-4,CASSLIRTSGVTYNEQFF,TGTGCCAGCAGCTTGATCCGGACTAGCGGGGTGACCTACAATGAGCAGTTCTTC
TRBJ2-7,TRBD2,.,TRBV9,CASSPPPGGVPSYEQYF,TGTGCCAGCAGCCCCCCACCCGGGGGGGTCCCCTCCTACGAGCAGTACTTC
TRBJ1-3,TRBD1,.,TRBV19,CASSKGQASSGNTIYF,TGTGCCAGTAGTAAAGGACAGGCCAGCTCTGGAAACACCATATATTTT
TRBJ2-7,TRBD2,.,TRBV7-9,CSSSVPSGGSYEQYF,TGTTCCAGCAGCGTACCTAGCGGGGGCTCCTACGAGCAGTACTTC
TRBJ1-2,.,.,TRBV7-9,CASSFGREGYTF,TGTGCCAGCAGCTTTGGGAGGGAAGGCTACACCTTC
TRBJ1-4,.,.,TRBV10-3,CAISPGMGEKLFF,TGTGCCATCAGTCCAGGGATGGGTGAAAAACTGTTTTTT
TRBJ2-7,.,few,TRBV2,CASKQGLNSYEQYF,TGTGCCAGCAAACAGGGTCTTAACTCCTACGAGCAGTACTTC
TRBJ1-1,.,.,TRBV5-1,CASSLRQGSPEAFF,TGCGCCAGCAGCTTGCGGCAGGGTAGCCCTGAAGCTTTCTTT
TRBJ1-5,TRBD1,.,TRBV2,CASRRDSVRGQHF,TGTGCCAGCCGCCGGGACAGTGTCCGGGGCCAGCATTTT
TRBJ2-2,.,.,TRBV30,CAWGSGFTGELFF,TGTGCCTGGGGGTCAGGGTTCACCGGGGAGCTGTTTTTT
TRBJ2-3,TRBD2,.,TRBV2,CASSEALAGLTDTQYF,TGTGCCAGCAGTGAGGCCCTAGCGGGGTTGACAGATACGCAGTATTTT
TRBJ1-5,TRBD1,.,TRBV27,CASSLTPDRVGNQPQHF,TGTGCCAGCAGTTTGACACCAGACAGGGTCGGCAATCAGCCCCAGCATTTT
TRBJ2-7,TRBD1,.,TRBV30,CASGQGYEQYF,TGTGCCTCGGGACAGGGCTACGAGCAGTACTTC
TRBJ1-2,TRBD1,.,TRBV6-5,CASSYSTGGGLYGYTF,TGTGCCAGCAGTTACTCAACAGGGGGCGGCCTTTATGGCTATACCTTC
TRBJ2-1,TRBD1,.,TRBV7-2,CAGKKTGYNEQFF,TGTGCCGGAAAGAAGACAGGGTACAATGAGCAGTTCTTC
TRBJ1-3,.,.,TRBV6-5,CASSSGIWASGNTIYF,TGTGCCAGCAGTTCAGGAATTTGGGCCTCTGGAAACACCATATATTTT
TRBJ2-2,.,few,TRBV14,CASGPSRGNTGELFF,TGTGCCAGCGGACCTTCTCGGGGAAACACCGGGGAGCTGTTTTTT
TRBJ2-1,.,.,TRBV11-1,CASSLYRYNEQFF,TGTGCCAGCAGCCTCTACAGATACAATGAGCAGTTCTTC
TRBJ2-1,TRBD2,.,TRBV2,CASSEPTSGGAGEQFF,TGTGCCAGCAGTGAACCGACTAGCGGGGGGGCCGGTGAGCAGTTCTTC
TRBJ2-7,TRBD1,.,TRBV6-1,CASSGTGWWYEQYF,TGTGCCAGCAGTGGGACAGGTTGGTGGTACGAGCAGTACTTC
TRBJ2-7,.,.,TRBV9,CASSVGQGEQYF,TGTGCCAGCAGCGTAGGACAAGGCGAGCAGTACTTC
TRBJ2-1,TRBD2,.,TRBV29-1,CSVEGLAGGREQFF,TGCAGCGTTGAAGGACTAGCGGGGGGGCGCGAGCAGTTCTTC
TRBJ2-1,TRBD2,.,TRBV2,CADGGRGGYNEQFF,TGTGCTGACGGTGGGCGGGGGGGCTACAATGAGCAGTTCTTC
TRBJ1-6,.,.,TRBV7-9,CASSLVQGNSPLHF,TGTGCCAGCAGCTTAGTACAGGGTAATTCACCCCTCCACTTT
TRBJ2-7,TRBD2,.,TRBV19,CASSTSLAGPGDEQYF,TGTGCCAGTAGTACGTCTCTAGCGGGCCCTGGAGACGAGCAGTACTTC
TRBJ2-3,TRBD2,.,TRBV5-1,CASSRWTSGSTDTQYF,TGCGCCAGCAGCCGATGGACTAGCGGATCCACAGATACGCAGTATTTT
TRBJ1-2,TRBD1,.,TRBV6-1,CASSEWDRAAYGYTF,TGTGCCAGCAGTGAATGGGACAGGGCCGCTTATGGCTACACCTTC
TRBJ2-7,.,.,TRBV6-5,CASSRTGYEQYF,TGTGCCAGCAGTCGCACAGGGTACGAGCAGTACTTC
TRBJ2-2,TRBD2,.,TRBV11-3,CASKSGGANGELFF,TGTGCCAGCAAAAGCGGGGGGGCCAACGGGGAGCTGTTTTTT
TRBJ1-2,TRBD1,.,TRBV5-1,CASSLYIGQGYGYTF,TGCGCCAGCAGCTTGTACATTGGACAGGGGTATGGCTACACCTTC
TRBJ2-1,TRBD2,.,TRBV5-1,CASSGLAGGINEQFF,TGCGCCAGCAGCGGTCTAGCGGGGGGCATCAATGAGCAGTTCTTC
TRBJ1-4,.,.,TRBV27,CASPNATNEKLFF,TGTGCCAGTCCTAATGCAACTAATGAAAAACTGTTTTTT
TRBJ2-6,.,.,TRBV13,CASSPPGGTEDFSGANVLTF,TGTGCCAGCTCACCGCCAGGCGGGACAGAGGACTTCTCTGGGGCCAACGTCCTGACTTTC
TRBJ1-1,TRBD1,once,TRBV13,CASSLGDRGSGTEAFF,TGTGCCAGCAGCTTAGGGGACAGGGGATCGGGCACTGAAGCTTTCTTT
TRBJ1-5,.,.,TRBV21-1,CASRKTSNRGVCNQPQHF,TGTGCCAGCAGGAAGACCTCAAACAGGGGTGTGTGCAATCAGCCCCAGCATTTT
TRBJ1-1,TRBD1,.,TRBV6-1,CASGQGNTEAFF,TGTGCCAGCGGACAGGGAAACACTGAAGCTTTCTTT
TRBJ1-5,TRBD1,few,TRBV18,CASSSETGVSNQPQHF,TGTGCCAGCTCATCGGAGACAGGGGTTAGCAATCAGCCCCAGCATTTT
TRBJ2-1,TRBD2,once,TRBV18,CASSPLLAPSGGNEQFF,TGTGCCAGCTCACCATTGCTAGCACCCTCCGGGGGGAATGAGCAGTTCTTC
TRBJ1-5,TRBD1,.,TRBV6-6,CAISRDRDQPQHF,TGTGCCATCAGTAGGGACAGGGATCAGCCCCAGCATTTT
TRBJ1-6,.,.,TRBV9,CASSVGGMLDNSPLHF,TGTGCCAGCAGCGTAGGAGGGATGCTGGATAATTCACCCCTCCACTTT
TRBJ2-7,TRBD1,.,TRBV29-1,CSVGTGSYEQYF,TGCAGCGTGGGGACAGGGAGCTACGAGCAGTACTTC
TRBJ2-3,.,.,TRBV15,CATSTFSGSPDTQYF,TGTGCCACCAGCACATTCTCCGGGAGCCCAGATACGCAGTATTTT
TRBJ1-2,.,.,TRBV11-2,CASSLGPGYYGYTF,TGTGCCAGCAGCTTAGGTCCGGGTTACTATGGCTACACCTTC
TRBJ2-2,TRBD2,.,TRBV7-6,CASSLGAGFANTGELFF,TGTGCCAGCAGCTTAGGAGCGGGGTTCGCGAACACCGGGGAGCTGTTTTTT
TRBJ2-1,.,.,TRBV7-9,CSSSYTRGEQFF,TGTTCCAGCAGCTACACCAGGGGCGAGCAGTTCTTC
TRBJ2-1,.,.,TRBV27,CASSEQVTVRQFF,TGTGCCAGCAGTGAACAGGTGACGGTAAGGCAGTTCTTC
TRBJ2-1,TRBD2,.,TRBV5-1,CASSQGLAGSNEQFF,TGCGCCAGCAGCCAAGGACTAGCGGGGTCCAATGAGCAGTTCTTC
TRBJ1-1,TRBD1,.,TRBV7-9,CASSVQGATEAFF,TGTGCCAGCAGCGTACAGGGGGCAACTGAAGCTTTCTTT
TRBJ1-5,.,.,TRBV6-5,CASSLTGNQPQHF,TGTGCCAGCAGTCTAACAGGCAATCAGCCCCAGCATTTT
TRBJ2-1,.,.,TRBV5-4,CASSSDSEQFF,TGTGCCAGCAGCTCTGACAGTGAGCAGTTCTTC
TRBJ1-2,TRBD1,.,TRBV9,CASNVGGQAWNGYTF,TGTGCCAGCAACGTGGGAGGACAGGCATGGAATGGCTACACCTTC
TRBJ2-1,.,.,TRBV7-3,CASSFRPDNEQFF,TGTGCCAGCAGCTTCCGCCCGGACAATGAGCAGTTCTTC
TRBJ1-2,.,.,TRBV6-1,CASSKSDRFYGYTF,TGTGCCAGCAGCAAAAGCGACAGATTCTATGGCTACACCTTC
TRBJ2-3,.,.,TRBV12-5,CASGSPIDGGDTQYF,TGTGCTAGTGGTTCCCCGATTGACGGGGGAGATACGCAGTATTTT
TRBJ2-3,.,.,TRBV7-9,CAGGDTQYF,TGTGCTGGCGGCGATACGCAGTATTTT
TRBJ2-3,TRBD2,.,TRBV5-4,CASSSRGSGGAGDTQYF,TGTGCCAGCAGCTCCCGGGGTAGCGGGGGGGCGGGGGATACGCAGTATTTT